One sample yielded the 16 T cell receptor beta chains listed below, sequenced in a study of T cell clonality in common variable immunodeficiency (dated by TCRdb to the mid-2010s). Library prep was done by the immunoSEQ multiplex PCR assay. TCRdb holds this immuneACCESS table with in-frame rearrangements only. Some clones are missing; in checked studies, unresolved V genes explain under half, and the rest has no known cause. The sample features about 52,000 clones, and none is a singleton. The ten largest clones add up to under 2% of the sample. The sequencing sample was made of peripheral blood mononuclear cells. These receptors originate from a person aged 18 to 70 in good health.

This clone has a count of ten or more. The read gets to within 3 residues of the CDR3 end, and the germline J gene fills in the rest. This chain joins TRBV18 and TRBJ2-1, with 9 bases aligning to TRBD1. CDR1 and CDR2 from the germline V gene are KGHSH and LQKENI. CDR3 length equals 17 residues. Unmatched junction bases numbered 12, after V lost 3 bases and J lost 6 bases. This CDR3 reads CASSPELRDRAANEQFF. CDR3 DNA (partial): TGTGCCAGCTCACCGGAGCTCCGGGACAGGGCGGCCAATGAG.

This clone was seen many times. The read finishes 3 residues shy of the CDR3 end, and the germline J gene is used to complete it. At the DNA level, this CDR3 is encoded by other sequences in the same sample as well. The chain is built from TRBV7-2 and TRBJ1-3; no reliable D call. From germline, CDR1 is SGHTA and CDR2 FQGNSA. The CDR3 length is 12 residues. This CDR3 reads CASSITAEQIYF. CDR3 DNA, as far as it was read: TGTGCCAGCAGCATAACAGCAGAACAA.

This clone was recorded many times. The DNA ends 3 residues before the CDR3 does, and the rest of the CDR3 is filled in from the germline J gene. This rearrangement joins TRBV18 to TRBJ1-2; 7 bases match TRBD1. Trimming took 2 bases from V and 7 from J; bases not matched to a gene: 7. Germline assignment: CDR1 KGHSH and CDR2 LQKENI. The CDR3 length is 14 residues. The part of the CDR3 DNA that was read is TGTGCCAGCTCACCAACAGGGGAGAATGGTGGC. The encoded protein is CASSPTGENGG. The entire CDR3 reads CASSPTGENGGYTF.

In this sample, this clone turned up many times. The CDR3 extends 3 residues past the end of the read, so its final part is completed from the germline J gene. V is TRBV5-1 and J is TRBJ1-1, with D tentatively TRBD1 (6 bases). Germline CDR1 SGHRS, CDR2 YFSETQ. This CDR3 comprises 12 residues. The CDR3 bases that were read are TGCGCCAGCAGCCCGGAGACAGGAGAA. Protein sequence: CASSPETGE. The entire CDR3 reads CASSPETGEAFF.

A word on this clone: The read comes to an end 3 residues before the CDR3 does, leaving the germline J gene to fill in the end. V usage is TRBV18 and J usage is TRBJ2-1; 11 bases match TRBD2. Germline V gene sequence: CDR1 KGHSH, CDR2 LQKENI. V shed 3 bases and J 0 bases; nucleotides not matched to a gene: 1. The CDR3 runs 16 residues. The CDR3 sequence: CASSPTSGVSYNEQFF. The sequenced part of the CDR3 DNA is TGTGCCAGCTCACCGACTAGCGGGGTCTCCTACAATGAG.

This clone has at least ten counts. Coverage ceases 3 residues before the CDR3 finishes, and the germline J gene fills in the end. The V and J genes are TRBV2 and TRBJ2-7, with D uncertain. CDR3 size: 13 residues. CDR1 is SNHLY, CDR2 FYNNEI, per germline. Trimming cost V 6 bases and J 6 bases, with 15 bases left between them. The sequenced CDR3 bases are TGTGCCAGCAGCATAACTTCGAATGGCGAG. It codes for CASSITSNGE. The entire CDR3 protein is CASSITSNGEQYF.

This clone was recorded at least ten times. The CDR3 end falls 3 residues outside the read, so it is completed with the germline J gene. This rearrangement joins TRBV20-1 to TRBJ2-4; TRBD2 might be the D (5 bases). The V gene's germline CDR1 is DFQATT and CDR2 SNEGSKA (reference sequence). Trimming left V 3 bases short and J 7 bases short, with 13 bases between. This CDR3 is 13 amino acids long. Partial CDR3 DNA: TGCAGTGCTAGTACTACAACGGGGAACATT. It translates to CSASTTTGNI. The whole CDR3 reads CSASTTTGNIQYF.

This clone was detected many times. The junction differs from germline at one of its ends, possibly a read error. The CDR3 end falls 3 residues outside the read, so it is completed with the germline J gene. The chain has TRBV4-2 and TRBJ2-3; 7 nucleotides align to TRBD2. The CDR3 is 15 residues long. CDR1 LGHNA and CDR2 YNFKEQ come from the germline V gene. The sequenced CDR3 bases are TGCGCCAGCAGCCAAGATCCCCGGGGGGAATTTACG. It encodes CASSQDPRGEFT. The whole CDR3 sequence is CASSQDPRGEFTQYF.

Ten or more counts support this clone. The read halts 3 residues ahead of the CDR3 end, with the missing end drawn from the germline J gene. Additional DNA sequences in this sample encode the identical CDR3. This sequence joins TRBV7-9 and TRBJ1-3, with D perhaps matching TRBD1 (6 bases). CDR1 and CDR2 (germline): SEHNR, FQNEAQ (reference sequence). Trimming took off 5 bases at V and 0 bases at J, with 11 bases between the two ends. The CDR3 totals 15 residues. This chain's CDR3 is CASSITGSSGNTIYF. Partial CDR3 DNA: TGTGCCAGCAGCATCACAGGGTCCTCTGGAAACACC.

In regard to this clone: The sequenced fragment ends 3 residues before the CDR3 boundary, so the rest is inferred from the germline J gene. V gene TRBV5-5 combines with J gene TRBJ1-5; 10 bases fit TRBD1. With V trimmed by 5 bases and J by 5 bases, 4 bases remained unmatched. The CDR3 length is 14 residues. Germline V gene sequence: CDR1 SGHKS, CDR2 YYEKEE (reference sequence). The DNA read from the CDR3 is TGTGCCAGCAGGCGAGGGACAGGGGATCAGCCC. This translates into CASRRGTGDQP. In full, the CDR3 reads CASRRGTGDQPQHF.

Many counts were recorded for this clone. The read terminates 3 residues before the CDR3 end, so the remaining end is supplied by the germline J gene. This rearrangement joins TRBV20-1 to TRBJ2-7, with 7 bases lining up with TRBD2. The V and J ends lost 1 base and 1 base, in that order; junction bases with no gene match: 7. CDR3 length: 15 residues. Germline V gene sequence: CDR1 DFQATT, CDR2 SNEGSKA (reference sequence). The CDR3 region is CSARGQRGWSYEQYF. The covered CDR3 bases are TGCAGTGCTAGAGGTCAGCGGGGTTGGTCCTACGAG.

There are many counts of this clone. At one end, the junction sequence differs from germline, possibly due to a read error. The CDR3 goes on 3 residues after the read ends, and that part is filled in from the germline J gene. The chain couples TRBV4-2 to TRBJ2-3, with 9 bases identical to TRBD2. The CDR3 is made up of 17 amino acids. CDR1 and CDR2 (germline): LGHNA, YNFKEQ. The CDR3 DNA, read in part, is TGCGCCAGCAGCCAAGATGCGGGGGGGGGTTACACAGATACG. Translation: CASSQDAGGGYTDT. The complete CDR3 reads CASSQDAGGGYTDTQYF.

This clone showed up many times. The read ends 3 residues before the CDR3 terminus; that terminus is restored from the germline J gene. The chain is built from TRBV2 and TRBJ2-7; 12 bases line up with TRBD1. The CDR3 sequence is 18 residues long. Germline V lookup: CDR1 SNHLY, CDR2 FYNNEI. The ends lost 4 bases at V and 4 bases at J; junction bases unmatched: 14. Incomplete CDR3 DNA: TGTGCCAGCAGTGTTGACCGGGGGACAGGGGGCATTTGGTACGAG. Residues: CASSVDRGTGGIWYE. The full CDR3 protein reads CASSVDRGTGGIWYEQYF.

There are many counts of this clone. The missing CDR3 end, 3 residues past where the read stops, is filled in from the germline J gene. V and J are TRBV5-1 and TRBJ2-7; D might be TRBD1 (6 bases). CDR1 and CDR2 (germline): SGHRS, YFSETQ. V dropped 8 bases and J dropped 6 bases, with 15 bases sitting between them. The CDR3 runs to 12 residues. CDR3 bases read: TGCGCCAGTTACAGGGATCGGGGCGAG. This translates into CASYRDRGE. The CDR3 in full is CASYRDRGEQYF.

This clone was found a few times. The CDR3 is cut off 3 residues early in the read; its end comes from the germline J gene. The chain recombines TRBV11-2 with TRBJ1-2, with D possibly being TRBD1 (5 bases). CDR1 SGHAT and CDR2 FQNNGV come from the germline V gene. The CDR3 length is 12 residues. The DNA read from the CDR3 is TGTGCCAGCAGCCTACAAAACAGGAAC. It specifies CASSLQNRN. The complete CDR3 protein is CASSLQNRNYTF.

This clone has ten or more counts. The CDR3 end is not reached by the read, which stops 3 residues before it; the germline J gene fills it in. The chain has TRBV30 and TRBJ2-1; D is perhaps TRBD2 (6 bases). Trimming left V 0 bases short and J 8 bases short, with 14 bases between. Germline assignment: CDR1 GTSNPN and CDR2 SVGIG (reference sequence). The CDR3 totals 14 residues. The CDR3 sequence: CAWSVGGASYEQFF. Incomplete CDR3 DNA: TGTGCCTGGAGTGTGGGCGGGGCGAGCTATGAG.